This TCR beta chain was found in a study of CD8+ T cells in alopecia areata. Notes on the study in general: Normal scalp showed lower clonality than lesional scalp, especially alopecia totalis/universalis. Many expanded lesional clones persisted in scalp and blood during tofacitinib.

Extracted RNA was reverse transcribed, and the resulting cDNA served as sequencing template. Assay used: immunoSEQ multiplex PCR; TCRdb lists only in-frame clones, some missing. The sample comprises about 220,000 clones, around 57% of which are singletons, and about 1.4% rests with the top ten. On this clone: Its matching antigen is unknown.

Per germline, CDR1 SQVTM and CDR2 ANQGSEA. Trimming shortened V by 6 bases and J by 1 base, and 15 bases separated the two germline ends. CDR3 length equals 15 residues. Treatment of the sample: oral pan-JAK inhibitor, 5-10 mg twice daily. Lesional scalp tissue (obtained by punch biopsy) and peripheral blood were collected from alopecia areata patients. Isolation of CD4+ and CD8+ T cells from PBMCs was achieved by sorting. The specimen comprised CD4+ T cells sorted from blood, sampled at week 4, from a patient treated with tofacitinib. The TCR was taken from a human donor with alopecia areata. The gene calls are TRBV29-1 and TRBJ2-2; D perhaps matches TRBD2 (6 bases). The CDR3 sequence: CSVPKVGGNTGELFF. CDR3 sequence (DNA): TGCAGCGTCCCCAAAGTGGGGGGGAACACCGGGGAGCTGTTTTTT.